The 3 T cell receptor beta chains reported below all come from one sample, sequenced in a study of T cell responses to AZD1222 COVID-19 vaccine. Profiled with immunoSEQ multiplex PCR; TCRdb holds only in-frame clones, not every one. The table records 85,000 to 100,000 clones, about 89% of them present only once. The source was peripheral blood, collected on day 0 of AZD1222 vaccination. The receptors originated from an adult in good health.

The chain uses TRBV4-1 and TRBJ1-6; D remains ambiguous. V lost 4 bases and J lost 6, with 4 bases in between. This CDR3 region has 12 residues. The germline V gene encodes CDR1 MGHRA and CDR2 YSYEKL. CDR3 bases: TGCGCCAGCAGCCTACCTAATTCACCCCTCCACTTT. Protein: CASSLPNSPLHF.

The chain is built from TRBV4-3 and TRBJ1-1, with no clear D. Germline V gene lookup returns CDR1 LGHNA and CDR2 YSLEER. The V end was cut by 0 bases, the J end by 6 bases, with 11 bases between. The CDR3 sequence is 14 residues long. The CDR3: CASSQDSSSPEAFF. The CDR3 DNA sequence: TGCGCCAGCAGCCAAGATAGCAGTTCACCTGAAGCTTTCTTT.

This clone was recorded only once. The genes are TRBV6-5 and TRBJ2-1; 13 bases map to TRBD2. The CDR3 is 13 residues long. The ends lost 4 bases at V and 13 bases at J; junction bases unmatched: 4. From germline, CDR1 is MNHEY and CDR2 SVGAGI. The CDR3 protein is CASSSGLAGSQFF. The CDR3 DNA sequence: TGTGCCAGCAGTTCGGGACTAGCGGGGTCCCAGTTCTTC.